Here is one T cell receptor (beta chain) with its context. Its specificity is not known. 13 Jbeta primers and 60 Vbeta primers were used for the PCR. Profiled with immunoSEQ multiplex PCR; TCRdb holds only in-frame clones, not every one. The sample carries about 130,000 clones, about 82% recorded once. Regarding donors, all were healthy bone marrow donors. This specimen belongs to a study of cytomegalovirus exposure and HLA in healthy donors. Findings of the study overall: Presence/absence analyses supposed approximately even sequencing depth among donors. Some V segments, including TRBV6-2 and TRBV6-3, were excluded as indistinguishable.

Per germline, CDR1 SGHDT and CDR2 YYEEEE. The length of the CDR3 is 16 residues. Trimming cost V 1 base and J 6 bases; bases outside gene matches: 9. Sequenced sample: PBMCs. The chain carries TRBV5-6 and TRBJ1-5, with 8 positions matching TRBD1. The sequence came from a man aged 25 to 45 in good health and CMV-seronegative. CDR3 amino acids: CASSLSGQGGRQPQHF. DNA of the CDR3: TGTGCCAGCAGCTTGTCAGGACAGGGCGGGCGTCAGCCCCAGCATTTT.